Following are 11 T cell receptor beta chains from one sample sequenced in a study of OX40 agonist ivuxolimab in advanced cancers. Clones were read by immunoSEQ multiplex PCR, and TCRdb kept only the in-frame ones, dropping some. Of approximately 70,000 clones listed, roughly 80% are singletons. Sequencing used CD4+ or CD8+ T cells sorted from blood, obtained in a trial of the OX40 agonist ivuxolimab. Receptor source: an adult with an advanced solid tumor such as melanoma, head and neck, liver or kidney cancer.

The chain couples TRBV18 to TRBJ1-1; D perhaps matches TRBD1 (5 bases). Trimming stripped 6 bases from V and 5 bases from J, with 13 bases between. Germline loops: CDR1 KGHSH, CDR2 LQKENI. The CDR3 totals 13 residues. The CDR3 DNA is TGTGCCAGCTCCGAAAGCAGGGATACTGAAGCTTTCTTT. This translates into CASSESRDTEAFF.

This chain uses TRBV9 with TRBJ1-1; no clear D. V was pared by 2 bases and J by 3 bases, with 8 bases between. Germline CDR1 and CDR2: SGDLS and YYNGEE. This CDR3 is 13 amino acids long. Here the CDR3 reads CASSVALYTEAFF. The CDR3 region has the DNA TGTGCCAGCAGCGTGGCTCTCTACACTGAAGCTTTCTTT. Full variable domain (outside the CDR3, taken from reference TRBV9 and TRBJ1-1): DSGVTQTPKHLITATGQRVTLRCSPRSGDLSVYWYQQSLDQGLQFLIQYYNGEERAKGNILERFSAQQFPDLHSELNLSSLELGDSALYFCASSVALYTEAFFGQGTRLTVV.

CDR3 region: CASSLTGAHSGNTIYF. The CDR3 region has the DNA TGTGCCAGCAGCTTGACAGGGGCGCATTCTGGAAACACCATATATTTT. This sequence joins TRBV5-6 and TRBJ1-3; 7 bases are shared with TRBD1. This CDR3 spans 16 amino acids. Germline V gene sequence: CDR1 SGHDT, CDR2 YYEEEE. Unmatched junction bases numbered 5, after V lost 1 base and J lost 1 base.

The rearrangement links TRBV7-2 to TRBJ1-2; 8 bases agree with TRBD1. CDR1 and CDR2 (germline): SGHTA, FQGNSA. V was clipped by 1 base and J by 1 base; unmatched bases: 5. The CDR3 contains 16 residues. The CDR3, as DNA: TGTGCCAGCAGCTTAGAGGGACAGGCCCTTAACTATGGCTACACCTTC. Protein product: CASSLEGQALNYGYTF.

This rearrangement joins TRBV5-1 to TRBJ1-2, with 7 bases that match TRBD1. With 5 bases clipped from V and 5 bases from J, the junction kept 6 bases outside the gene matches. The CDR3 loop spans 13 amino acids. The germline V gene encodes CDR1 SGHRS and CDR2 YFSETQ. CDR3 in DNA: TGCGCCAGCAGACAGGACAGGCTGTATGGCTACACCTTC. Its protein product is CASRQDRLYGYTF.

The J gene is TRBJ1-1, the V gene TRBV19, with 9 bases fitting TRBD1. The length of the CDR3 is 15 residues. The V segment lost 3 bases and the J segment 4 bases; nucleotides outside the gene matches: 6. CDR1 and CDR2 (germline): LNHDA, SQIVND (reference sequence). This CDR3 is CASSMWTGDFTEAFF. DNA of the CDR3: TGTGCCAGTAGTATGTGGACAGGGGACTTCACTGAAGCTTTCTTT.

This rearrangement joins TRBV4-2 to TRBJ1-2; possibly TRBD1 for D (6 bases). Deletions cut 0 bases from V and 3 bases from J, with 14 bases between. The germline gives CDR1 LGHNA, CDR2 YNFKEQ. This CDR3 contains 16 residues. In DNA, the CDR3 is TGTGCCAGCAGCCAAGAGGTTGGACAGTCTTACTATGGCTACACCTTC. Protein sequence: CASSQEVGQSYYGYTF.

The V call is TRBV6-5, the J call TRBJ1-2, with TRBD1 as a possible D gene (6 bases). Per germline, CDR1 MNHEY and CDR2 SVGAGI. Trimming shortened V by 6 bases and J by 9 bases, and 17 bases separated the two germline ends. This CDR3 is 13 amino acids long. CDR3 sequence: CASSQDRWSSYTF. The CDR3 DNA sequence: TGTGCCAGCAGCCAGGACAGATGGTCGAGCTACACCTTC.

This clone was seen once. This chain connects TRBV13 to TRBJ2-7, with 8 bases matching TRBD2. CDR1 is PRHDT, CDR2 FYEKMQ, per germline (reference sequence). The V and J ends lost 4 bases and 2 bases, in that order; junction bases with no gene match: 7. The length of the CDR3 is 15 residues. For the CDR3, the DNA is TGTGCCAGCAGCTCGCCTACTAGCGGTCCCTACGAGCAGTACTTC. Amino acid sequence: CASSSPTSGPYEQYF.

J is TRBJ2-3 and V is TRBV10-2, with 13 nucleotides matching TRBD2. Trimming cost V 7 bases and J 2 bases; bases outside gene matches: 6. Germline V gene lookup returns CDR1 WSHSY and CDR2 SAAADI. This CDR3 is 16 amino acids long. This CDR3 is CASISGLAGITDTQYF. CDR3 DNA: TGCGCCAGCATATCGGGACTAGCGGGGATCACAGATACGCAGTATTTT.

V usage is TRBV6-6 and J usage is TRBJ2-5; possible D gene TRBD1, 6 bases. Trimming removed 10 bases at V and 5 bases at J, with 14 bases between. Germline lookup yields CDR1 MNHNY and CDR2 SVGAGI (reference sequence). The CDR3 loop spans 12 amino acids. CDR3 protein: CATRNDRETQYF. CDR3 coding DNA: TGTGCCACCCGAAACGACAGGGAGACCCAGTACTTC.